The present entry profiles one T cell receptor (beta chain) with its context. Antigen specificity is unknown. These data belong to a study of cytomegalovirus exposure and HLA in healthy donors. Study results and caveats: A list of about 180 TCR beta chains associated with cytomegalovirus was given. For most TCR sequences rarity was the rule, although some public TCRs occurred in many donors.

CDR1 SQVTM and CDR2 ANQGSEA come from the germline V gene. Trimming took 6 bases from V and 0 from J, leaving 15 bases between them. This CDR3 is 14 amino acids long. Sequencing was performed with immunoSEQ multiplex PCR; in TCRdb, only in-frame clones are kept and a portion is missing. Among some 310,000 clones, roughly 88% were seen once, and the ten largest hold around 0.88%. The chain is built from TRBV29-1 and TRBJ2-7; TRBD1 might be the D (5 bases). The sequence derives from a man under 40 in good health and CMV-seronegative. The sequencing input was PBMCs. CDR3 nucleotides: TGCAGCGTCCTCGGATACAGGAGCTCCTACGAGCAGTACTTC. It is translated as CSVLGYRSSYEQYF.